These 30 T cell receptor beta chains were sequenced from one sample in a study of cytomegalovirus exposure and HLA in healthy donors. Vbeta (60) and Jbeta (13) primers were used in the PCR. The assay was immunoSEQ multiplex PCR, and TCRdb's table has in-frame clones only and misses some. The sample carries some 160,000 clones, around 80% recorded once. Sequencing was performed on PBMCs. These receptor sequences come from a woman aged 18 to 35 in good health and CMV-seronegative.

Only one count was recorded for this clone. In nucleotides, the CDR3 is TGTGCCACCAGCAGAGAAGGGAGGTACTCTGGAAACACCATATATTTT. Protein sequence: CATSREGRYSGNTIYF. V usage is TRBV15 and J usage is TRBJ1-3; D remains unclear. The CDR3 consists of 16 residues. Between the trimmed V and J ends, which lost 0 bases and 0 bases, there was a span of 9 bases. Per germline, CDR1 LNHNV and CDR2 YYDKDF (reference sequence).

The V call is TRBV2, the J call TRBJ2-6; 7 bases fit TRBD1. J was trimmed by 0 bases and V by 6 bases; bases with no gene match: 8. The CDR3 sequence is 17 residues long. Per the germline V gene, CDR1 is SNHLY and CDR2 is FYNNEI. As DNA, the CDR3 is TGTGCCAGCAGCCTCGGACAGGCCAACTCTGGGGCCAACGTCCTGACTTTC. It specifies CASSLGQANSGANVLTF.

This clone showed up just once. The rearrangement joins TRBV4-1 to TRBJ2-2; D is perhaps TRBD1 (5 bases). Germline V lookup: CDR1 MGHRA, CDR2 YSYEKL. The V and J ends lost 0 bases and 7 bases respectively, with 15 bases between them. The CDR3 length is 16 residues. CDR3 in amino acids: CASSQDRGRAHGELFF. DNA of the CDR3: TGCGCCAGCAGCCAAGATAGGGGCAGGGCCCACGGGGAGCTGTTTTTT.

This clone has only a few counts. The CDR3 spells CSPGISEQYF. DNA of the CDR3: TGCAGTCCAGGAATCTCCGAGCAGTACTTC. The gene calls are TRBV20-1 and TRBJ2-7, with unresolved D. The CDR3 has 10 residues. In germline, CDR1 is DFQATT, CDR2 SNEGSKA (reference sequence). V dropped 8 bases and J dropped 6 bases, with 11 bases sitting between them.

This clone was counted only a few times. CDR3 amino acids: CASKEGSSGNTIYF. Written as DNA, the CDR3 is TGTGCCAGCAAGGAGGGGAGCTCTGGAAACACCATATATTTT. The chain is built from TRBV27 and TRBJ1-3; perhaps TRBD1 as D (5 bases). CDR1 and CDR2 (germline): MNHEY, SMNVEV (reference sequence). V dropped 7 bases and J dropped 0 bases, with 10 bases sitting between them. This CDR3 has 14 residues.

The chain is built from TRBV18 and TRBJ1-1, with 9 bases lining up with TRBD1. This CDR3 is 15 amino acids long. The germline gives CDR1 KGHSH, CDR2 LQKENI. The junction had 14 bases not matched to a gene; V was cut back by 3 bases and J by 12 bases. CDR3 loop: CASSPFNRDRDVTFF. The CDR3, as DNA: TGTGCCAGCTCACCGTTTAACCGGGACAGGGATGTAACTTTCTTT.

The J gene is TRBJ1-5, the V gene TRBV2; D uncertain. The ends were cut back, 0 bases at V and 11 bases at J, with 8 bases in the middle. This CDR3 has 12 residues. The V gene's germline CDR1 is SNHLY and CDR2 FYNNEI. The CDR3 loop reads CASSEAGRSQHF. CDR3 coding DNA: TGTGCCAGCAGTGAAGCGGGCCGGTCCCAGCATTTT.

The chain employs TRBV5-4 and TRBJ2-7; the D gene is possibly TRBD1 (6 bases). Germline V lookup: CDR1 SGHNT, CDR2 YYREEE (reference sequence). Trimming cost V 0 bases and J 3 bases, with 13 bases left between them. The CDR3 runs to 15 residues. The CDR3 DNA reads as TGTGCCAGCAGCTTGGAGGGTCTCAGGGGCTACGAGCAGTACTTC. Translated: CASSLEGLRGYEQYF. Looking up the rest from reference TRBV5-4 and TRBJ2-7 gives the full variable domain: ETGVTQSPTHLIKTRGQQVTLRCSSQSGHNTVSWYQQALGQGPQFIFQYYREEENGRGNFPPRFSGLQFPNYSSELNVNALELDDSALYLCASSLEGLRGYEQYFGPGTRLTVT.

This chain connects TRBV9 to TRBJ1-3, with D hard to call. Germline loops: CDR1 SGDLS, CDR2 YYNGEE. Trimming took 1 base from V and 4 from J, leaving 6 bases between them. This CDR3 is 13 amino acids long. This CDR3 is CASSVYQGNTIYF. For the CDR3, the DNA is TGTGCCAGCAGCGTATATCAGGGAAACACCATATATTTT.

The chain recombines TRBV5-4 with TRBJ2-3, with 8 bases matching TRBD1. The CDR3 loop spans 15 amino acids. Germline lookup yields CDR1 SGHNT and CDR2 YYREEE (reference sequence). The J segment lost 1 base and the V segment lost 0 bases, leaving 1 base of the junction unmatched. This CDR3 is CASSLVQGGTDTQYF. The CDR3 bases are TGTGCCAGCAGCTTGGTACAGGGGGGCACAGATACGCAGTATTTT. The whole variable domain, remainder taken from reference TRBV5-4 and TRBJ2-3, is ETGVTQSPTHLIKTRGQQVTLRCSSQSGHNTVSWYQQALGQGPQFIFQYYREEENGRGNFPPRFSGLQFPNYSSELNVNALELDDSALYLCASSLVQGGTDTQYFGPGTRLTVL.

Worth noting for this clone: Because the CDR3's place on the DNA is in doubt, the DNA is left out and the CDR3 is given as listed by TCRdb. This rearrangement joins TRBV5-1 to TRBJ1-4. The CDR3 length is 16 residues, termini included. Germline V lookup: CDR1 SGHRS, CDR2 YFSETQ. The CDR3 sequence is CASSFGSGLTNEKLFF.

By share, this clone ranks as medium-sized (0.01 to 0.1%). The chain joins TRBV12-5 to TRBJ2-1; TRBD1 is a possible D gene (5 bases). With 3 bases removed from V and 2 bases from J, the gap between germline ends came to 11 bases. Germline CDR1 reads LGHNT; CDR2 reads FRNRAP. CDR3 length equals 15 residues. This chain's CDR3 is CASGFGAGTYNEQFF. DNA of the CDR3: TGTGCTAGTGGTTTTGGGGCAGGGACCTACAATGAGCAGTTCTTC.

The chain recombines TRBV5-1 with TRBJ2-2; possible D gene TRBD2, 7 bases. Trimming took off 2 bases at V and 7 bases at J, with 15 bases between the two ends. This CDR3 is 15 amino acids long. The germline V gene has CDR1 SGHRS and CDR2 YFSETQ. As DNA, the CDR3 is TGCGCCAGCAGCTTCGGGGGGCGCGGGAGCGGGGAGCTGTTTTTT. It encodes CASSFGGRGSGELFF.

This chain joins TRBV10-3 and TRBJ1-1; no definite D call. Germline CDR1 reads ENHRY; CDR2 reads SYGVKD. There are 11 residues in the CDR3. V dropped 8 bases and J dropped 5 bases, with 9 bases sitting between them. CDR3 DNA: TGTGCCATCGGGTACGGGACTGAAGCTTTCTTT. Amino acid sequence: CAIGYGTEAFF.

The chain is built from TRBV19 and TRBJ2-5; 8 nucleotides match TRBD1. The CDR3 runs to 11 residues. The J segment lost 9 bases and the V segment lost 6 bases, leaving 3 bases of the junction unmatched. Looked up from germline, CDR1 is LNHDA and CDR2 is SQIVND (reference sequence). The DNA of the CDR3 is TGTGCCAGTAGGACAGGGGAGGCCCAGTACTTC. Its translation is CASRTGEAQYF.

The chain combines TRBV4-2 with TRBJ1-5; no firm D call. CDR1 LGHNA and CDR2 YNFKEQ come from the germline V gene. The CDR3 covers 15 residues. V dropped 0 bases and J dropped 0 bases, with 6 bases sitting between them. CDR3: CASSQDSGSNQPQHF. CDR3 sequence (DNA): TGTGCCAGCAGCCAAGATTCGGGTAGCAATCAGCCCCAGCATTTT.

This chain's CDR3 is CASTPDMSHYGYTF. CDR3 coding DNA: TGTGCCAGCACCCCGGACATGTCCCACTATGGCTACACCTTC. V and J are TRBV6-5 and TRBJ1-2, with TRBD1 as a possible D gene (5 bases). The CDR3 runs 14 residues. Per germline, CDR1 MNHEY and CDR2 SVGAGI. The V and J ends lost 7 bases and 3 bases respectively, with 15 bases between them.

This chain joins TRBV27 and TRBJ1-2; D call uncertain. There are 15 residues in the CDR3. Deletions cut 3 bases from V and 2 bases from J, with 13 bases between. Germline V CDR1 and CDR2: MNHEY, SMNVEV (reference sequence). This CDR3 is CASSLEVGANYGYTF. DNA for the CDR3: TGTGCCAGCAGTTTGGAGGTTGGAGCGAACTATGGCTACACCTTC.

The sample holds a few counts of this clone. The chain combines TRBV2 with TRBJ2-7; no definite D call. This CDR3 comprises 11 residues. CDR1 and CDR2 (germline): SNHLY, FYNNEI. Trimming removed 6 bases from V and 1 base from J, with 4 bases in between. The DNA of the CDR3 is TGTGCCAGCAGACTATCCTACGAGCAGTACTTC. It is translated as CASRLSYEQYF.

The rearrangement links TRBV27 to TRBJ1-5, with a possible D match to TRBD1 (6 bases). The CDR3 is made up of 15 amino acids. The V gene lost 4 bases and the J gene lost 6 bases, with 16 bases spanning the gap. In germline, CDR1 is MNHEY, CDR2 SMNVEV (reference sequence). The CDR3 region has the DNA TGTGCCAGCAGTTCGGAACAGGGTTGGGGTCAGCCCCAGCATTTT. Translating it yields CASSSEQGWGQPQHF.

The chain combines TRBV7-6 with TRBJ1-4; 8 bases are shared with TRBD1. From germline, CDR1 is SGHVS and CDR2 FNYEAQ. This CDR3 comprises 15 residues. J lost 4 bases, V lost 3 bases, and 4 bases had no gene match. CDR3: CASSLGTGNNEKLFF. In DNA, the CDR3 is TGTGCCAGCAGCTTGGGGACAGGCAATAATGAAAAACTGTTTTTT.

The chain combines TRBV5-1 with TRBJ2-2, with 9 bases matching TRBD1. V was clipped by 4 bases and J by 5 bases; unmatched bases: 6. This CDR3 contains 15 residues. Germline CDR1 is SGHRS and CDR2 is YFSETQ. CDR3 region: CASSGGTGWTGELFF. The CDR3 DNA reads as TGCGCCAGCAGCGGGGGGACAGGGTGGACCGGGGAGCTGTTTTTT.

The chain recombines TRBV5-1 with TRBJ2-7; 9 positions agree with TRBD1. J lost 5 bases, V lost 4 bases, and 1 base had no gene match. The CDR3 has 12 residues. Germline CDR1 reads SGHRS; CDR2 reads YFSETQ. Written as DNA, the CDR3 is TGCGCCAGCAGCCGGACAGGGGACGAGCAGTACTTC. This codes for CASSRTGDEQYF.

This clone was seen only once. V and J are TRBV2 and TRBJ1-2, with D uncertain. CDR3 length: 15 residues. V was cut by 5 bases and J by 3 bases, with 16 bases left in between. The germline gives CDR1 SNHLY, CDR2 FYNNEI. The CDR3 loop is CASSPPPEGDYGYTF. The CDR3 DNA sequence: TGTGCCAGCAGTCCCCCCCCCGAGGGCGACTATGGCTACACCTTC.

The rearrangement uses TRBV7-8 and TRBJ1-6, with D uncertain. With 7 bases removed from V and 3 bases from J, the gap between germline ends came to 4 bases. Germline CDR1 and CDR2: SGHVS and FQNEAQ. The CDR3 runs to 12 residues. In DNA, the CDR3 is TGTGCCAGCACCGGCTATAATTCACCCCTCCACTTT. The encoded protein is CASTGYNSPLHF.

This chain connects TRBV5-6 to TRBJ1-1; 7 bases map to TRBD1. Trimming took 4 bases from V and 4 from J; bases not matched to a gene: 7. The V gene's germline CDR1 is SGHDT and CDR2 YYEEEE. This CDR3 contains 14 residues. This CDR3 reads CASSITGVATEAFF. In DNA form, the CDR3 reads TGTGCCAGCAGCATCACAGGGGTTGCCACTGAAGCTTTCTTT.

This clone was seen only a few times. The rearrangement uses TRBV29-1 and TRBJ2-2; no clear D gene. Per the germline V gene, CDR1 is SQVTM and CDR2 is ANQGSEA. The CDR3 covers 11 residues. Trimming stripped 7 bases from V and 1 base from J, with 4 bases between. The CDR3 region is CSAWNTGELFF. In nucleotides, the CDR3 is TGCAGCGCGTGGAACACCGGGGAGCTGTTTTTT.

This clone was counted a single time. The rearrangement joins TRBV10-3 to TRBJ1-1, with D possibly being TRBD1 (5 bases). This CDR3 is built from 14 residues. The germline gives CDR1 ENHRY, CDR2 SYGVKD. V lost 5 bases and J 5 bases, leaving 15 bases between the germline ends. CDR3 coding DNA: TGTGCCATCAGTAGTTTCAGGGATGGAACTGAAGCTTTCTTT. Protein: CAISSFRDGTEAFF.

The table lists this clone with a count of one. This chain uses TRBV5-1 with TRBJ1-2; tentative D call: TRBD1 (6 bases). V lost 6 bases and J 0 bases, leaving 12 bases between the germline ends. The germline CDR1 and CDR2 sequences are SGHRS and YFSETQ. The CDR3 covers 14 residues. CDR3: CASTRDTSNYGYTF. CDR3 DNA sequence: TGCGCCAGCACTCGGGACACTTCTAACTATGGCTACACCTTC.

The chain is built from TRBV22-1 and TRBJ1-1; the D segment call TRBD1 is taken from the table without a DNA check. TRBV22-1 has pseudogene status. The CDR3 loop spans 15 amino acids. CDR3 residues: CPGSVRGHLDTEAFF. In DNA form, the CDR3 reads TGTCCTGGGAGCGTCAGGGGGCATTTGGACACTGAAGCTTTCTTT.